A selection of T cell receptor beta chains follows, all from one sample in a study of blood T cell repertoires in COVID-19. This table comes from immunoSEQ multiplex PCR, and its TCRdb copy is limited to in-frame clones, with some not included. This sample carries about 58,000 clones, roughly 79% of them seen once, and the ten largest clones take over 4%. Sequencing was done on a sample of peripheral blood. The receptor set was obtained from a human donor in a cohort sampled during active COVID-19. Both conserved end residues are part of each CDR3. The D gene is left open where the match is weak. Rows may omit the clone size; those that give it use once, few, many or a size class.

V	size	J	D	CDR3	DNA
TRBV9	-	TRBJ1-5	TRBD1	CASSAGQGENQPQHF	TGTGCCAGCAGCGCCGGACAGGGGGAAAATCAGCCCCAGCATTTT
TRBV5-1	-	TRBJ2-7	-	CASSLEGVEQYF	TGCGCCAGCAGCTTGGAAGGGGTCGAGCAGTACTTC
TRBV9	-	TRBJ2-7	-	CASSVSGEGVYEQYF	TGTGCCAGCAGCGTCTCAGGGGAGGGAGTATACGAGCAGTACTTC
TRBV28	-	TRBJ2-7	-	CASRYWGPHQKYEQYF	TGTGCCAGCCGATATTGGGGGCCGCATCAAAAGTACGAGCAGTACTTC
TRBV19	-	TRBJ2-7	-	CASSIMTPSREQYF	TGTGCCAGTAGTATCATGACCCCCTCTAGGGAGCAGTACTTC
TRBV7-6	-	TRBJ2-1	-	CASSAITTEQFF	TGTGCCAGCAGCGCGATTACTACTGAGCAGTTCTTC
TRBV10-3	-	TRBJ2-7	-	CAISRQQYEQYF	TGTGCCATCAGTCGACAGCAATACGAGCAGTACTTC
TRBV27	few	TRBJ2-1	TRBD1	CASSGPGQGENEQFF	TGTGCCAGCAGTGGACCGGGACAGGGGGAAAATGAGCAGTTCTTC
TRBV9	-	TRBJ1-4	-	CASSVGDTATNEKLFF	TGTGCCAGCAGCGTAGGAGATACGGCAACTAATGAAAAACTGTTTTTT
TRBV10-3	once	TRBJ1-1	-	CAISDAGHPNTEAFF	TGTGCCATCAGTGATGCGGGTCACCCGAACACTGAAGCTTTCTTT
TRBV6-2/TRBV6-3	-	TRBJ2-7	TRBD2	CASSEGLAGVLTYEQYF	TGTGCCAGCAGTGAGGGACTAGCGGGGGTCCTGACCTACGAGCAGTACTTC
TRBV19	-	TRBJ2-7	TRBD2	CASSTGLVIAEQYF	TGTGCCAGTAGCACTGGACTAGTCATTGCCGAGCAGTACTTC
TRBV18	-	TRBJ2-7	-	CASSPRYGSYEQYF	TGTGCCAGCTCACCACGATACGGGTCCTACGAGCAGTACTTC